Following are 23 T cell receptor beta chains from one sample sequenced in a study of T-cell memory formation after mild COVID-19. TCRdb re-called the 5' RACE reads with MiXCR, one entry per CDR3 protein. The sample includes 90,000 to 130,000 distinct CDR3 sequences, 18% seen only once; the top ten take approximately 5%. Sequencing used PBMCs or a T cell subset sorted from them (not recorded which). Every receptor here comes from a man aged 18 to 30 who had mild COVID-19 (a few samples of this study predate the infection). Cell type and time point are not known.

The chain recombines TRBV6-5 with TRBJ2-7, with 8 bases fitting TRBD2. The CDR3 sequence is 15 residues long. V trimming: 0 bases; J trimming: 2 bases; junction bases outside the gene matches: 3. Germline-derived CDR1 and CDR2 are MNHEY and SVGAGI. CDR3 DNA sequence: TGTGCCAGCAGTTACTCGAACGGGGGGGCCTACGAGCAGTACTTC. Translating it yields CASSYSNGGAYEQYF.

The gene calls are TRBV20-1 and TRBJ1-2; D might be TRBD1 (5 bases). This CDR3 has 13 residues. Germline loops: CDR1 DFQATT, CDR2 SNEGSKA (reference sequence). V gave up 5 bases and J gave up 2 bases, with 12 bases separating them. The CDR3 is CSASEQENYGYTF. CDR3 coding DNA: TGCAGTGCTTCCGAACAGGAAAACTATGGCTACACCTTC.

This clonotype has a handful of counts. The J gene is TRBJ2-7, the V gene TRBV27; D unclear. The V end lost 2 bases, the J end lost 0 bases, and 5 bases lay between the germline ends. The CDR3 contains 13 residues. From germline, CDR1 is MNHEY and CDR2 SMNVEV (reference sequence). The CDR3 region is CASSLGGSYEQYV. As DNA, the CDR3 is TGTGCCAGCAGTTTAGGTGGCTCCTACGAGCAGTACGTC.

This clonotype was found a few times. The V call is TRBV5-1, the J call TRBJ2-7, with 8 bases lining up with TRBD1. Germline values: CDR1 SGHRS, CDR2 YFSETQ. The CDR3 has 14 amino acids. V dropped 4 bases and J dropped 0; count of bases not matched to a gene: 3. The CDR3 region is CASSPGTGSYEQYF. CDR3 nucleotide sequence: TGCGCCAGCAGCCCCGGGACAGGCTCCTACGAGCAGTACTTC. Filled out from reference TRBV5-1 and TRBJ2-7, the complete variable domain reads KAGVTQTPRYLIKTRGQQVTLSCSPISGHRSVSWYQQTPGQGLQFLFEYFSETQRNKGNFPGRFSGRQFSNSRSEMNVSTLELGDSALYLCASSPGTGSYEQYFGPGTRLTVT.

The genes are TRBV10-2 and TRBJ2-4; D assignment may be TRBD1 or TRBD2 (5 bases each). Germline V gene sequence: CDR1 WSHSY, CDR2 SAAADI. The CDR3 consists of 14 residues. V lost 5 bases to trimming and J lost 6 bases, with 14 bases between them. CDR3 sequence: CASSHGRGSNIQYF. CDR3 nucleotides: TGCGCCAGCAGTCACGGACGGGGCTCAAACATTCAGTACTTC.

Only a few counts were recorded for this clonotype. The chain recombines TRBV7-8 with TRBJ1-6; D remains ambiguous. The CDR3 runs to 15 residues. The V and J ends lost 1 base and 7 bases respectively, with 11 bases between them. Germline V CDR1 and CDR2: SGHVS, FQNEAQ. The CDR3 bases are TGTGCCAGCAGCTTAGGTAGATTGGGAAATTCACCCCTCCACTTT. Residues: CASSLGRLGNSPLHF. Drawing the rest from reference TRBV7-8 and TRBJ1-6, the complete variable domain is GAGVSQSPRYKVAKRGQDVALRCDPISGHVSLFWYQQALGQGPEFLTYFQNEAQLDKSGLPSDRFFAERPEGSVSTLKIQRTQQEDSAVYLCASSLGRLGNSPLHFGNGTRLTVT.

This clonotype appeared a few times. The gene calls are TRBV7-6 and TRBJ2-1; 10 nucleotides line up with TRBD1. V trimming: 7 bases; J trimming: 9 bases; junction bases outside the gene matches: 12. The CDR3 spans 15 residues. Germline assignment: CDR1 SGHVS and CDR2 FNYEAQ. CDR3 sequence (DNA): TGTGCCAGCATCCTGACAGGGGGCTCGGTTGGTGAGCAGTTCTTC. Its translation: CASILTGGSVGEQFF. Looking up the rest from reference TRBV7-6 and TRBJ2-1 gives the full variable domain: GAGVSQSPRYKVTKRGQDVALRCDPISGHVSLYWYRQALGQGPEFLTYFNYEAQQDKSGLPNDRFSAERPEGSISTLTIQRTEQRDSAMYRCASILTGGSVGEQFFGPGTRLTVL.

V is TRBV6-2 or TRBV6-3 and J is TRBJ2-7; TRBD2 matches at 9 bases. The CDR3 is 16 residues long. V was pared by 2 bases and J by 3 bases, with 8 bases of the junction left unmatched. CDR1 is MNHEY, CDR2 SVGEGT, per germline. CDR3 in DNA: TGTGCCAGCAGTTACCGTGCAGCGGGGGGCTACTACGAGCAGTACTTC. Encoded protein: CASSYRAAGGYYEQYF.

This sequence joins TRBV2 and TRBJ2-1; D is uncertain. The CDR3 length is 14 residues. CDR1 SNHLY and CDR2 FYNNEI come from the germline V gene. V lost 2 bases to trimming and J lost 0 bases, with 5 bases between them. This CDR3 reads CASSELYSYNEQFF. CDR3 in DNA: TGTGCCAGCAGTGAACTATACTCCTACAATGAGCAGTTCTTC.

V usage is TRBV12-3 or TRBV12-4 and J usage is TRBJ2-2; maybe TRBD2 (6 bases). Trimming cost V 8 bases and J 4 bases, with 14 bases left between them. The CDR3 is 14 residues long. CDR3 nucleotides: TGTGCCAGCGAGGCCGGGGGACGCACCGGGGAGCTGTTTTTT. This codes for CASEAGGRTGELFF.

This clonotype was seen many times. The chain employs TRBV5-1 and TRBJ2-3; the match to TRBD1 covers 7 bases. The J segment lost 5 bases and the V segment lost 4 bases, leaving 7 bases of the junction unmatched. Germline assignment: CDR1 SGHRS and CDR2 YFSETQ. The CDR3 is made up of 14 amino acids. The CDR3 sequence is CASSVTGRGDTQYF. CDR3 nucleotides: TGCGCCAGCAGCGTGACAGGGCGAGGAGATACGCAGTATTTT.

The chain links TRBV2 to TRBJ2-3; D uncertain. This CDR3 region has 12 residues. Trimming stripped 3 bases from V and 6 bases from J, with 7 bases between. CDR1 SNHLY and CDR2 FYNNEI come from the germline V gene. CDR3 in amino acids: CASSDSDDTQYF. CDR3 DNA: TGTGCCAGCAGTGATTCAGACGATACGCAGTATTTT.

This clonotype was recorded at least ten times. The CDR3 spells CASSLSYRGVGDTQYF. The CDR3 nucleotides are TGTGCCAGCAGCTTGTCCTATCGCGGGGTGGGAGATACGCAGTATTTT. The chain is built from TRBV7-9 and TRBJ2-3; weak D call: TRBD2 (6 bases). The V end was cut by 3 bases, the J end by 5 bases, with 18 bases between. The CDR3 consists of 16 residues. Germline CDR1 and CDR2: SEHNR and FQNEAQ (reference sequence).

The J gene is TRBJ2-6, the V gene TRBV6-5, with D maybe TRBD1 (6 bases). V lost 4 bases and J lost 4, with 11 bases in between. This CDR3 spans 15 amino acids. The germline V gene has CDR1 MNHEY and CDR2 SVGAGI. The chain's CDR3 is CASSSGDSGANVLTF. The CDR3 DNA follows: TGTGCCAGCAGTTCAGGGGATTCCGGGGCCAACGTCCTGACTTTC.

This chain uses TRBV4-1 with TRBJ1-4; no firm D call. V lost 0 bases and J 8 bases, leaving 7 bases between the germline ends. Per the germline V gene, CDR1 is MGHRA and CDR2 is YSYEKL. The CDR3 is 13 residues long. The CDR3 loop reads CASSQDRFEKLFF. The CDR3 DNA reads as TGCGCCAGCAGCCAAGATCGGTTCGAAAAACTGTTTTTT.

This clonotype was picked up a small number of times. The rearrangement joins TRBV29-1 to TRBJ2-3, with TRBD2 as a possible D gene (7 bases). The length of the CDR3 is 16 residues. V shed 5 bases and J shed 0 bases, with 18 bases lying between them. Germline V gene data show CDR1 as SQVTM and CDR2 as ANQGSEA. DNA for the CDR3: TGCAGCGTTCAACCAACGGGGGGCGTCAGCACAGATACGCAGTATTTT. Its translation: CSVQPTGGVSTDTQYF.

Only a few counts were recorded for this clonotype. The chain joins TRBV9 to TRBJ2-1; D possibly corresponds to TRBD2 (6 bases). CDR3 length: 15 residues. Germline-derived CDR1 and CDR2 are SGDLS and YYNGEE. Trimming shortened V by 4 bases and J by 4 bases, and 15 bases separated the two germline ends. The CDR3 loop is CASSPRGAGYNEQFF. In DNA, the CDR3 is TGTGCCAGCAGCCCCCGCGGGGCGGGGTACAATGAGCAGTTCTTC.

This clonotype was found a few times. The chain is built from TRBV24-1 and TRBJ2-1; the D is unclear. CDR3 length: 12 residues. Germline V gene data show CDR1 as KGHDR and CDR2 as SFDVKD. Trimming took off 5 bases at V and 4 bases at J, with 5 bases between the two ends. Here the CDR3 reads CATSGTYNEQFF. Here the CDR3 DNA reads TGTGCCACCAGTGGAACGTACAATGAGCAGTTCTTC.

This clonotype appeared a few times. The chain uses TRBV12-3 or TRBV12-4 and TRBJ2-4; D is unclear. CDR3 length: 13 amino acids. The V end was cut by 8 bases, the J end by 0 bases, with 8 bases between. Written as DNA, the CDR3 is TGTGCCAGCGAAAGTATAGCCAAAAACATTCAGTACTTC. This gives the protein CASESIAKNIQYF.

This clonotype appeared a few times. The chain uses TRBV7-2 and TRBJ2-1; 8 nucleotides align to TRBD2. The germline V gene encodes CDR1 SGHTA and CDR2 FQGNSA. This CDR3 spans 14 amino acids. The ends lost 6 bases at V and 10 bases at J; junction bases unmatched: 11. The DNA of the CDR3 is TGTGCCAGCAGTAATCCCGGGGGGGCCAGAGAGCAGTTCTTC. Translating it yields CASSNPGGAREQFF.

The chain has TRBV20-1 and TRBJ1-4; D possibly corresponds to TRBD1 (5 bases). The CDR3 extends over 14 amino acids. Germline CDR1 DFQATT, CDR2 SNEGSKA (reference sequence). Trimming removed 0 bases from V and 7 bases from J, with 12 bases in between. As DNA, the CDR3 is TGCAGTGCTAGAGATCGAAAGGGGAGTGAAAAACTGTTTTTT. Protein sequence: CSARDRKGSEKLFF.

This clonotype has a handful of counts. The rearrangement joins TRBV20-1 to TRBJ2-1; D unresolved. The germline gives CDR1 DFQATT, CDR2 SNEGSKA (reference sequence). The CDR3 consists of 13 residues. The CDR3 region has the DNA TGCAGCCCCGAAGACCCTGCAAAGAATGAGCAGTTCTTC. It translates to CSPEDPAKNEQFF.

J is TRBJ1-5 and V is TRBV6-6, with D hard to call. The V end was cut by 4 bases, the J end by 11 bases, with 21 bases between. Germline V gene sequence: CDR1 MNHNY, CDR2 SVGAGI (reference sequence). This CDR3 spans 15 amino acids. CDR3 loop: CASSFPLGGSGAQHF. As DNA, the CDR3 is TGTGCCAGCAGTTTCCCCTTAGGAGGGTCGGGTGCCCAGCATTTT.